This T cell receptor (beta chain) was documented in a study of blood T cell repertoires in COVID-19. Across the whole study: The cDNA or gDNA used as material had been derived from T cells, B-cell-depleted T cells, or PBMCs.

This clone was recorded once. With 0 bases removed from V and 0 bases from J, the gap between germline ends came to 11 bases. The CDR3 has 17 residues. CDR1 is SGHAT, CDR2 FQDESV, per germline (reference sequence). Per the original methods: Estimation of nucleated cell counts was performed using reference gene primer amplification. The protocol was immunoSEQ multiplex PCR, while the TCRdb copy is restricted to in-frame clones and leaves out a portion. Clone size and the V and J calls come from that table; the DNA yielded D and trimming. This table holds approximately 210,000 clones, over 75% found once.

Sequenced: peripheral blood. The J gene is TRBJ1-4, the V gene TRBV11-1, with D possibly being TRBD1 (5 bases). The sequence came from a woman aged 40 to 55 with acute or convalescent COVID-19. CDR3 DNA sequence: TGTGCCAGCAGCTTAGCGCGCGGGACCGCAACTAATGAAAAACTGTTTTTT. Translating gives CASSLARGTATNEKLFF.